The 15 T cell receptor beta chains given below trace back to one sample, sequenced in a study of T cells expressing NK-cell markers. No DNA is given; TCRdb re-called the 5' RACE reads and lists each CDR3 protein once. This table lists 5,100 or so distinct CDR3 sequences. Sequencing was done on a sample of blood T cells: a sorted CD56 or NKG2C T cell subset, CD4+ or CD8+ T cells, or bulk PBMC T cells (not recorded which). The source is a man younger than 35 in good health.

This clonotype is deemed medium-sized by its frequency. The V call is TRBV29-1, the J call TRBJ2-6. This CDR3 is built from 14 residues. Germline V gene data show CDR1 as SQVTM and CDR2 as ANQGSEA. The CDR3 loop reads CSVASGSGANVLTF.

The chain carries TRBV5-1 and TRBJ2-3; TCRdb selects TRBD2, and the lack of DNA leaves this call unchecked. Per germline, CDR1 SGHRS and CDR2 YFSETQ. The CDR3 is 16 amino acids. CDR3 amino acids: CASSRSDTSSTDTQYF.

This chain's CDR3 is CASSYTNYGYTF. This chain links TRBV6-5 with TRBJ1-2. The CDR3 is 12 amino acids. Germline lookup yields CDR1 MNHEY and CDR2 SVGAGI.

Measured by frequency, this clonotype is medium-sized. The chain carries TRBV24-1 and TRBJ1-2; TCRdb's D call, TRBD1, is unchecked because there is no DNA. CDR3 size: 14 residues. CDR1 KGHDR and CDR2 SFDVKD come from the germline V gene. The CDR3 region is CATSGDGTNYGYTF.

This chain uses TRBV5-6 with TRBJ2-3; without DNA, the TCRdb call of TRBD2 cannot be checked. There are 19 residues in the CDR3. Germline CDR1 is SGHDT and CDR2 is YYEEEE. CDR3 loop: CASSLLLAGGLRRIDTQYF.

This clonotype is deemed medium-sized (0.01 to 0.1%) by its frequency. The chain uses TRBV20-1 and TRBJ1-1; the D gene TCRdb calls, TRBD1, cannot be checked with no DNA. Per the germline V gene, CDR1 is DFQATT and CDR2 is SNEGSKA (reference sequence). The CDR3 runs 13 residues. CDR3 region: CSAEQGGNTEAFF.

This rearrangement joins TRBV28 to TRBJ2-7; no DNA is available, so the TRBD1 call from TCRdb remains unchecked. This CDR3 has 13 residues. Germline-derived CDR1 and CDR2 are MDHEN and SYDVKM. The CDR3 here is CASSNGERYEQYF. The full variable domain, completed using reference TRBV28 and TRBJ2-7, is DVKVTQSSRYLVKRTGEKVFLECVQDMDHENMFWYRQDPGLGLRLIYFSYDVKMKEKGDIPEGYSVSREKKERFSLILESASTNQTSMYLCASSNGERYEQYFGPGTRLTVT.

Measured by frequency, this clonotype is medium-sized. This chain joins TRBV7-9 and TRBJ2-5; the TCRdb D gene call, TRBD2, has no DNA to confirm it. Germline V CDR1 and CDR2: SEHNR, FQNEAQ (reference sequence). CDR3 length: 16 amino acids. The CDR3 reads CASTMEVSFLGETQYF.

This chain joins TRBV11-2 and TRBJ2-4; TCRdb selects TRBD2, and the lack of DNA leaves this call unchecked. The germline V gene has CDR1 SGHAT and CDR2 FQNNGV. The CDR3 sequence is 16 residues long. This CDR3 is CASSPLAGEGGNIQYF.

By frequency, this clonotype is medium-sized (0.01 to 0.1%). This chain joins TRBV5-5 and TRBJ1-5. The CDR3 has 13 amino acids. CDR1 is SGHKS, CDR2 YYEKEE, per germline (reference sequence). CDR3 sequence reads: CASSYQGLQPQHF. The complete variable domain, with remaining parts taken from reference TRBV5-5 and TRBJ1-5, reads DAGVTQSPTHLIKTRGQQVTLRCSPISGHKSVSWYQQVLGQGPQFIFQYYEKEERGRGNFPDRFSARQFPNYSSELNVNALLLGDSALYLCASSYQGLQPQHFGDGTRLSIL.

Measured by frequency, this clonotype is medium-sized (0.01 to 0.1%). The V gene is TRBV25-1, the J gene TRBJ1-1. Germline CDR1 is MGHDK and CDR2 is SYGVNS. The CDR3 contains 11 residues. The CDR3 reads CASRGGTEAFF.

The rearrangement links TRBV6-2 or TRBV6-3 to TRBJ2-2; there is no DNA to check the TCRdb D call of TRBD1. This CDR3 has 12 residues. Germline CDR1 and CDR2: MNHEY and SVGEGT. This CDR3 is CASMYRVGELFF.

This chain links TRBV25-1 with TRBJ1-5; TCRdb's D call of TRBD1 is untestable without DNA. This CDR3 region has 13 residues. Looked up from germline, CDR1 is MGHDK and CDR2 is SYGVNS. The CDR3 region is CASTAGGGQPQHF.

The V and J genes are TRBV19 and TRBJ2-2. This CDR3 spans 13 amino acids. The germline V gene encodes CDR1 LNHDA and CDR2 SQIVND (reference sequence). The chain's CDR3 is CASSIRETGELFF.

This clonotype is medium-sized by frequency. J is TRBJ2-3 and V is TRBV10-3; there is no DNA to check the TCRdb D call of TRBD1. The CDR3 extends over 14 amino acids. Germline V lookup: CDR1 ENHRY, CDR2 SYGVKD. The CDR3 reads CATATGASTDTQYF.